The T cell receptor (beta chain) under discussion was sequenced for a study of T cells in Graves' hyperthyroidism and ophthalmopathy. The germline V gene has CDR1 SQVTM and CDR2 ANQGSEA. V was pared by 7 bases and J by 1 base, with 13 bases between. This CDR3 has 13 amino acids. Findings of the study overall: Blood shared most expanded thyroid clonotypes above 0.001. Model output signaled ophthalmopathy a median 6.5 months ahead of onset.

RNA transcripts yielded amplified TCR beta CDR3 regions. With the HTBI primer set, the TCR CDR3 went through a first round of RT-PCR. TCRdb called the multiplex PCR reads again in MiXCR, with one record for every CDR3 protein. The sample shows around 720,000 distinct CDR3 sequences, approximately 36% of them seen only once. An absence of ophthalmopathy progression within 18 months meant stable Graves' hyperthyroidism. There are many counts of this clonotype. Its antigen remains unidentified. Material: blood. The TCR sequence derives from a middle-aged woman with Graves' hyperthyroidism. V is TRBV29-1 and J is TRBJ1-1, with D unresolved. The CDR3 DNA is TGCAGCGCAATAGGTACGGCGAACACTGAAGCTTTCTTT. Translating gives CSAIGTANTEAFF.